A selection of T cell receptor beta chains follows, all from one sample in a study of cytomegalovirus exposure and HLA in healthy donors. Repertoires were generated with immunoSEQ multiplex PCR, while TCRdb's copy carries only in-frame clones and drops some. Among some 230,000 clones listed, over 80% were seen once. The sample taken for sequencing was PBMCs. The receptors shown here come from a woman between 18 and 30 years old in good health and CMV-seronegative. CDR3s include the opening cysteine and the closing phenylalanine or tryptophan. D genes are given only for firm matches. The size of a clone is reported for some rows only, either as once, few or many, or as a class for expanded clones.

TRBV5-1	TRBD2	-	TRBJ2-1	CASSLSLAGPNEQFF	TGCGCCAGCAGCTTATCTCTAGCGGGACCGAATGAGCAGTTCTTC
TRBV19	TRBD1	-	TRBJ2-3	CASSISGTGWADTQYF	TGTGCCAGTAGTATCTCTGGGACAGGGTGGGCAGATACGCAGTATTTT
TRBV5-1	TRBD1	-	TRBJ1-2	CASSVGTGRELYGYTF	TGCGCCAGCAGCGTCGGGACAGGGCGAGAGTTATATGGCTACACCTTC
TRBV30	-	-	TRBJ1-1	CAWRPPGGGIWVNTEAFF	TGTGCCTGGAGACCCCCCGGCGGTGGAATCTGGGTGAACACTGAAGCTTTCTTT
TRBV4-1	-	-	TRBJ2-7	CASRPQDTLAYEQYF	TGCGCCAGCCGCCCCCAGGACACCCTGGCCTACGAGCAGTACTTC
TRBV30	TRBD1	-	TRBJ1-1	CAWSPGQLEAFF	TGTGCCTGGTCACCGGGACAGCTTGAAGCTTTCTTT
TRBV15	-	-	TRBJ1-3	CATSRGGGGTSGNTIYF	TGTGCCACCAGCAGAGGCGGGGGCGGAACTTCTGGAAACACCATATATTTT
TRBV6-5	-	-	TRBJ2-7	CASSYGGLYEQYF	TGTGCCAGCAGTTACGGGGGCCTCTACGAGCAGTACTTC
TRBV27	TRBD1	-	TRBJ2-1	CASSFAGQGGREQFF	TGTGCCAGCAGTTTCGCGGGACAGGGAGGACGTGAGCAGTTCTTC
TRBV28	-	-	TRBJ2-7	CASSSHSAGSYEQYF	TGTGCCAGCAGTTCCCACTCCGCGGGGTCCTACGAGCAGTACTTC
TRBV5-4	TRBD2	-	TRBJ2-3	CASSLVGGGASTDTQYF	TGTGCCAGCAGCTTGGTGGGCGGGGGTGCTAGCACAGATACGCAGTATTTT
TRBV19	TRBD2	-	TRBJ2-3	CASIGGSGFTDTQYF	TGTGCCAGTATTGGTGGTAGCGGGTTCACAGATACGCAGTATTTT
TRBV6-4	TRBD1	-	TRBJ2-1	CASSETGESLGNEQFF	TGTGCCAGCAGTGAAACAGGGGAGTCCCTGGGGAATGAGCAGTTCTTC
TRBV19	-	-	TRBJ1-1	CASSVQGGHTEAFF	TGTGCCAGTAGCGTCCAGGGCGGTCATACTGAAGCTTTCTTT
TRBV11-2	TRBD2	-	TRBJ2-7	CASSLAGGSIHEQYF	TGTGCCAGCAGTCTAGCGGGAGGTTCAATCCACGAGCAGTACTTC
TRBV18	-	-	TRBJ1-6	CASSPPNSARVGAQSPLHF	TGTGCCAGCTCACCACCGAATAGTGCGAGGGTCGGAGCGCAGTCACCCCTCCACTTT
TRBV7-7	TRBD1	few	TRBJ2-7	CASSLAGGGPYEQYF	TGTGCCAGCAGCTTAGCAGGGGGCGGCCCCTACGAGCAGTACTTC
TRBV6-1	-	-	TRBJ1-4	CASSEDRVINEKLFF	TGTGCCAGCAGTGAAGACAGGGTGATTAATGAAAAACTGTTTTTT
TRBV28	-	-	TRBJ1-1	CASSLITGNTEAFF	TGTGCCAGCAGTTTAATTACAGGGAACACTGAAGCTTTCTTT
TRBV27	TRBD2	-	TRBJ2-1	CASSRGLAQNEQFF	TGTGCCAGCAGCCGGGGACTAGCGCAGAATGAGCAGTTCTTC
TRBV2	TRBD2	-	TRBJ2-7	CASSETTSGTLPYEQYF	TGTGCCAGCAGTGAGACTACTAGCGGCACACTTCCCTACGAGCAGTACTTC
TRBV28	-	-	TRBJ2-1	CASSGSGSYNEQFF	TGTGCCAGCAGCGGGAGTGGGAGCTACAATGAGCAGTTCTTC
TRBV19	TRBD2	-	TRBJ2-7	CASSIRGLAGTYEQYF	TGTGCCAGTAGTATCCGGGGACTAGCGGGAACCTACGAGCAGTACTTC
TRBV4-2	TRBD2	-	TRBJ2-3	CASSQGGGNRTDTQYF	TGTGCCAGCAGCCAAGGGGGGGGGAACCGTACAGATACGCAGTATTTT
TRBV30	-	once	TRBJ1-4	CAWTRANEKLFF	TGTGCCTGGACAAGAGCTAATGAAAAACTGTTTTTT
TRBV9	-	-	TRBJ1-2	CASSVAVRVSGYTF	TGTGCCAGCAGCGTAGCTGTCAGGGTCTCTGGCTACACCTTC
TRBV6-1	-	-	TRBJ1-1	CASRRTENTEAFF	TGTGCCAGCAGACGGACAGAAAACACTGAAGCTTTCTTT
TRBV30	-	-	TRBJ1-2	CAWSPQGGGYGYTF	TGTGCCTGGAGCCCCCAGGGAGGGGGCTATGGCTACACCTTC